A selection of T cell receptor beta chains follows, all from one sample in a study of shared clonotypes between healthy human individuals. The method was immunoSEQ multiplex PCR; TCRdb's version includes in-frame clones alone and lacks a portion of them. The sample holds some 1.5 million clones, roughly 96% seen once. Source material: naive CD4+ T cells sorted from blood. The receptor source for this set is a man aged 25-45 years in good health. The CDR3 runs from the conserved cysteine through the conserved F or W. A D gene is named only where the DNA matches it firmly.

cdr3_aa: CASSTRSHDVSGYTF; cdr3_nt: TGTGCCAGCAGCACCCGGAGTCACGACGTCTCTGGCTACACCTTC; v_call: TRBV9; j_call: TRBJ1-2; d_call: -
cdr3_aa: CASSLEVKTNNEQFF; cdr3_nt: TGTGCCAGCAGCTTGGAGGTCAAGACGAACAATGAGCAGTTCTTC; v_call: TRBV5-4; j_call: TRBJ2-1; d_call: -
cdr3_aa: CASSLVWNQPQHF; cdr3_nt: TGTGCCAGCAGCTTGGTTTGGAATCAGCCCCAGCATTTT; v_call: TRBV5-5; j_call: TRBJ1-5; d_call: -
cdr3_aa: CASSFHQPQHF; cdr3_nt: TGTGCCAGCAGCTTTCATCAGCCCCAGCATTTT; v_call: TRBV28; j_call: TRBJ1-5; d_call: -
cdr3_aa: CASSLAPGERAKNIQYF; cdr3_nt: TGTGCCAGCAGCTTAGCCCCAGGGGAAAGAGCCAAAAACATTCAGTACTTC; v_call: TRBV7-6; j_call: TRBJ2-4; d_call: -
cdr3_aa: CASTPIGPPTYEQYF; cdr3_nt: TGTGCCAGCACCCCGATCGGACCCCCAACCTACGAGCAGTACTTC; v_call: TRBV2; j_call: TRBJ2-7; d_call: -
cdr3_aa: CLIGGEETQYF; cdr3_nt: TGCCTTATTGGTGGGGAAGAGACCCAGTACTTC; v_call: TRBV20-1; j_call: TRBJ2-5; d_call: -
cdr3_aa: CASSLPGRSNQPQHF; cdr3_nt: TGCGCCAGCAGCTTGCCAGGGAGGAGCAATCAGCCCCAGCATTTT; v_call: TRBV5-1; j_call: TRBJ1-5; d_call: -
cdr3_aa: CASSLVGGTGDTQYF; cdr3_nt: TGCGCCAGCAGCTTGGTCGGCGGGACGGGGGATACGCAGTATTTT; v_call: TRBV5-1; j_call: TRBJ2-3; d_call: -
cdr3_aa: CASSLVGSTDTQYF; cdr3_nt: TGTGCCAGCAGCTTAGTTGGCAGCACAGATACGCAGTATTTT; v_call: TRBV7-2; j_call: TRBJ2-3; d_call: -
cdr3_aa: CASGLGVGEQFF; cdr3_nt: TGTGCTAGTGGTTTAGGAGTCGGTGAGCAGTTCTTC; v_call: TRBV12-5; j_call: TRBJ2-1; d_call: -
cdr3_aa: CASSDFLAGASLGEQFF; cdr3_nt: TGTGCCAGCAGTGACTTTCTAGCGGGAGCTTCGTTAGGGGAGCAGTTCTTC; v_call: TRBV6-1; j_call: TRBJ2-1; d_call: TRBD2